A selection of T cell receptor beta chains follows, all from one sample in a study of shared clonotypes between healthy human individuals. The data were produced by immunoSEQ multiplex PCR, yet TCRdb's version contains in-frame clones alone and is incomplete. Found here are some 2,400,000 clones, almost 96% of them singletons; the top ten hold over 0.1%. The sample comprised naive CD4+ T cells sorted from blood. The receptors stem from a man between 18 and 35 years old in good health. Both conserved end residues are part of each CDR3. Fields, in order: V gene, J gene, clone size, D gene, CDR3 protein, CDR3 DNA. D genes are given only for firm matches. For some rows the clone size is stated as once, few or many, or as a class when expanded; others skip it.

V gene: TRBV6-5; J gene: TRBJ1-6; clone size: NA; D gene: TRBD1; CDR3 protein: CASSYSRQGGNSPLHF; CDR3 DNA: TGTGCCAGCAGTTACTCGAGACAGGGAGGGAATTCACCCCTCCACTTT
V gene: TRBV2; J gene: TRBJ2-5; clone size: NA; D gene: TRBD1; CDR3 protein: CASSPDRGRETQYF; CDR3 DNA: TGTGCCAGCAGCCCCGACAGGGGGCGAGAGACCCAGTACTTC
V gene: TRBV18; J gene: TRBJ2-1; clone size: NA; D gene: NA; CDR3 protein: CASSQTSKPPSPGEQFF; CDR3 DNA: TGTGCCAGCTCCCAAACGTCTAAGCCCCCGTCACCGGGTGAGCAGTTCTTC
V gene: TRBV19; J gene: TRBJ1-6; clone size: few; D gene: NA; CDR3 protein: CASSTGDSPLHF; CDR3 DNA: TGTGCCAGTAGTACAGGGGATTCACCCCTCCACTTT
V gene: TRBV7-9; J gene: TRBJ1-2; clone size: NA; D gene: NA; CDR3 protein: CASSLAFTLTGSEGYTF; CDR3 DNA: TGTGCCAGCAGCTTAGCCTTTACCCTGACAGGAAGTGAGGGCTACACCTTC
V gene: TRBV6-1; J gene: TRBJ1-2; clone size: NA; D gene: NA; CDR3 protein: CASSEVGSYGYTF; CDR3 DNA: TGTGCCAGCAGTGAAGTCGGGTCTTATGGCTACACCTTC
V gene: TRBV16; J gene: TRBJ1-2; clone size: NA; D gene: NA; CDR3 protein: CASSRAASDYGYTF; CDR3 DNA: TGTGCCAGCTCCCGGGCTGCGTCGGACTATGGCTACACCTTC
V gene: TRBV30; J gene: TRBJ2-3; clone size: NA; D gene: NA; CDR3 protein: CAWGSTGLGDTQYF; CDR3 DNA: TGTGCCTGGGGATCTACTGGCTTGGGAGATACGCAGTATTTT
V gene: TRBV30; J gene: TRBJ1-1; clone size: NA; D gene: NA; CDR3 protein: CAWSRPLETEAFF; CDR3 DNA: TGTGCCTGGAGCCGGCCCCTGGAAACTGAAGCTTTCTTT
V gene: TRBV28; J gene: TRBJ1-1; clone size: NA; D gene: TRBD1; CDR3 protein: CASSRRGTGNTEAFF; CDR3 DNA: TGTGCCAGCAGTCGACGCGGGACAGGCAACACTGAAGCTTTCTTT
V gene: TRBV2; J gene: TRBJ2-7; clone size: NA; D gene: TRBD1; CDR3 protein: CASRRTGGTEQYF; CDR3 DNA: TGTGCCAGCAGGAGGACAGGGGGCACCGAGCAGTACTTC
V gene: TRBV2; J gene: TRBJ2-2; clone size: NA; D gene: NA; CDR3 protein: CASSAGLLNTGELFF; CDR3 DNA: TGTGCCAGCAGTGCGGGACTCCTGAACACCGGGGAGCTGTTTTTT
V gene: TRBV27; J gene: TRBJ2-7; clone size: NA; D gene: NA; CDR3 protein: CASSFYGVDYYEQYF; CDR3 DNA: TGTGCCAGCAGTTTTTATGGGGTTGACTACTACGAGCAGTACTTC
V gene: TRBV5-1; J gene: TRBJ2-7; clone size: NA; D gene: NA; CDR3 protein: CASSLASFNYEQYF; CDR3 DNA: TGCGCCAGCAGCTTGGCCTCATTCAACTACGAGCAGTACTTC
V gene: TRBV5-4; J gene: TRBJ2-3; clone size: NA; D gene: NA; CDR3 protein: CASSLGGGETDTQYF; CDR3 DNA: TGTGCCAGCAGCTTGGGGGGCGGAGAAACAGATACGCAGTATTTT
V gene: TRBV9; J gene: TRBJ2-7; clone size: NA; D gene: NA; CDR3 protein: CASSVRDTYEQYF; CDR3 DNA: TGTGCCAGCAGCGTCCGGGACACCTACGAGCAGTACTTC
V gene: TRBV5-1; J gene: TRBJ2-5; clone size: NA; D gene: NA; CDR3 protein: CASSFLGVQETQYF; CDR3 DNA: TGCGCCAGCAGCTTTCTTGGGGTCCAAGAGACCCAGTACTTC
V gene: TRBV7-9; J gene: TRBJ2-7; clone size: NA; D gene: TRBD1; CDR3 protein: CASSRRTGVRAYEQYF; CDR3 DNA: TGTGCCAGCAGCCGGCGGACAGGAGTCAGAGCCTACGAGCAGTACTTC
V gene: TRBV18; J gene: TRBJ2-1; clone size: NA; D gene: TRBD2; CDR3 protein: CASSQVGPSGVSYNEQFF; CDR3 DNA: TGTGCCAGCTCCCAGGTCGGGCCTAGCGGGGTCTCCTACAATGAGCAGTTCTTC
V gene: TRBV18; J gene: TRBJ1-5; clone size: NA; D gene: NA; CDR3 protein: CASSPLAGGNQPQHF; CDR3 DNA: TGTGCCAGCTCACCACTTGCAGGTGGCAATCAGCCCCAGCATTTT
V gene: TRBV10-3; J gene: TRBJ2-2; clone size: NA; D gene: NA; CDR3 protein: CAITGSTTGELFF; CDR3 DNA: TGTGCCATCACGGGCTCGACCACCGGGGAGCTGTTTTTT
V gene: TRBV11-2; J gene: TRBJ2-2; clone size: NA; D gene: TRBD2; CDR3 protein: CASSLDKLAGAPTGELFF; CDR3 DNA: TGTGCCAGCAGCTTAGATAAACTAGCGGGGGCCCCCACCGGGGAGCTGTTTTTT
V gene: TRBV30; J gene: TRBJ2-4; clone size: NA; D gene: NA; CDR3 protein: CAWVGTNIQYF; CDR3 DNA: TGTGCCTGGGTGGGGACAAACATTCAGTACTTC
V gene: TRBV5-1; J gene: TRBJ2-3; clone size: NA; D gene: NA; CDR3 protein: CASSLDRWTQYF; CDR3 DNA: TGCGCCAGCAGCTTGGACAGGTGGACGCAGTATTTT
V gene: TRBV28; J gene: TRBJ2-7; clone size: NA; D gene: NA; CDR3 protein: CASSSQGRGYEQYF; CDR3 DNA: TGTGCCAGCAGTTCCCAGGGGAGGGGCTACGAGCAGTACTTC
V gene: TRBV6-5; J gene: TRBJ1-3; clone size: NA; D gene: NA; CDR3 protein: CASSPSSSGNTIYF; CDR3 DNA: TGTGCCAGCAGTCCGTCGAGCTCTGGAAACACCATATATTTT
V gene: TRBV21-1; J gene: TRBJ2-1; clone size: NA; D gene: NA; CDR3 protein: CASPRWGRQYNEQFF; CDR3 DNA: TGTGCCAGCCCCCGTTGGGGGAGGCAATACAATGAGCAGTTCTTC
V gene: TRBV27; J gene: TRBJ2-7; clone size: once; D gene: NA; CDR3 protein: CASRAGLSSYEQYF; CDR3 DNA: TGTGCCAGCAGAGCAGGACTTAGCTCCTACGAGCAGTACTTC
V gene: TRBV6-5; J gene: TRBJ2-3; clone size: NA; D gene: NA; CDR3 protein: CASSPKLDTQYF; CDR3 DNA: TGTGCCAGCAGCCCAAAGTTAGATACGCAGTATTTT